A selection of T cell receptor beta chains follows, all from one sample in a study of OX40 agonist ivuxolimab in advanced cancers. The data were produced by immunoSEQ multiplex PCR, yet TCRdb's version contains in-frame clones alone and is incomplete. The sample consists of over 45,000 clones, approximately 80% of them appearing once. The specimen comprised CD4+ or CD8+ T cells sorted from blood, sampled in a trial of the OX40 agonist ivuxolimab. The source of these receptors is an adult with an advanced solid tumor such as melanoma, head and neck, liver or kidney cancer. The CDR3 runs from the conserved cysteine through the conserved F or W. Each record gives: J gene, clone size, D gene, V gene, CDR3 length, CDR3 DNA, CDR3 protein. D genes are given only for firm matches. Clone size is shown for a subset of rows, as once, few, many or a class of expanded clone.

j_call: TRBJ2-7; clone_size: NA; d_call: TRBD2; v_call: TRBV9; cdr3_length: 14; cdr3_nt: TGTGCCAGCAGCTTGGGGACTAGCTTTGGCGAGCAGTACTTC; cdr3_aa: CASSLGTSFGEQYF
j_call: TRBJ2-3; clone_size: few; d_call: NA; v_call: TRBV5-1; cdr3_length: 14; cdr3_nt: TGCGCCAGCAGCTTTGATCAGGCTGGAGATACGCAGTATTTT; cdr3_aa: CASSFDQAGDTQYF
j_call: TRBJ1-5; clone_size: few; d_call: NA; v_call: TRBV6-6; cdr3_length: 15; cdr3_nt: TGTGCCAGCAGCCTTCGGGCAGGAGGCAATCAGCCCCAGCATTTT; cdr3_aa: CASSLRAGGNQPQHF
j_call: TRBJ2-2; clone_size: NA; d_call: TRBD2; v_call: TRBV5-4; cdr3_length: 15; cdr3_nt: TGTGCCAGCAGCTTGACTAGCGGGAGAAGGGGGGAGCTGTTTTTT; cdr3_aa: CASSLTSGRRGELFF
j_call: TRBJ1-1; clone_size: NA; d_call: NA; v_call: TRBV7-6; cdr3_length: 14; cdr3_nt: TGTGCCAGCAGCTACCTCGGGGGGAACACTGAAGCTTTCTTT; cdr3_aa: CASSYLGGNTEAFF
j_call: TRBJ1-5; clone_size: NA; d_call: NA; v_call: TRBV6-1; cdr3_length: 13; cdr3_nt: TGTGCCATAACGGACGGAAGGAGGCAGCCCCAGCATTTT; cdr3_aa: CAITDGRRQPQHF
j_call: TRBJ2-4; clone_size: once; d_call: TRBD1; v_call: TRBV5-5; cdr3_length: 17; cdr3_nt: TGTGCCAGCAGCAATGGACAGGTGGTGGGGGTCGGAAACATTCAGTACTTC; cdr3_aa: CASSNGQVVGVGNIQYF
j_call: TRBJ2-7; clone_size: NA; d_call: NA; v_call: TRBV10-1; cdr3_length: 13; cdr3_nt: TGCGCCAGCAGTGGGACAAGGGCAGGCGAGCAGTACTTC; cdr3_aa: CASSGTRAGEQYF
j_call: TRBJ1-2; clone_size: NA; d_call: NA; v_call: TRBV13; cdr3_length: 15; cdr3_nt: TGTGCCAGCAGCTTGCAAAGAACAGCTAACTATGGCTACACCTTC; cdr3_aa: CASSLQRTANYGYTF
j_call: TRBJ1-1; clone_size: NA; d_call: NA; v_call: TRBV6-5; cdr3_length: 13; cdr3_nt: TGTGCCAGCAGTTACTCGACGGCCACTGAAGCTTTCTTT; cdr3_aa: CASSYSTATEAFF
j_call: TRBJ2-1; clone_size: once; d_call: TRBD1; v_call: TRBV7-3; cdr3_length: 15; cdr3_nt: TGTGCCAGCAGCTTAACAGGGGGCGACTGGAATGAGCAGTTCTTC; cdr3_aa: CASSLTGGDWNEQFF
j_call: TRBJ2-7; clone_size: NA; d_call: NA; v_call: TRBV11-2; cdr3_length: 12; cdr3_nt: TGTGCCAGCAGCTTCCCCCCCTCTCGTCAGTACTTC; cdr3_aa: CASSFPPSRQYF
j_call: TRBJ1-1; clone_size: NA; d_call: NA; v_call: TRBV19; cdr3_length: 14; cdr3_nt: TGTGCCAGTAAAGCGCAGGGGCTCTATCCAGTAGCTTTCTTT; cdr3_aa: CASKAQGLYPVAFF
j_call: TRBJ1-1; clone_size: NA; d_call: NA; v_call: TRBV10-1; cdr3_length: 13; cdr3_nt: TGCGCCAGCAGTAGGGGGGCGAACACTGAAGCTTTCTTT; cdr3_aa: CASSRGANTEAFF
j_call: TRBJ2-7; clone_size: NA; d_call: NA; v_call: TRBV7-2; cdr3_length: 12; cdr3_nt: TGTGCCAGCGGGAGCCAGTCCTACGAGCAGTACTTC; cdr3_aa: CASGSQSYEQYF
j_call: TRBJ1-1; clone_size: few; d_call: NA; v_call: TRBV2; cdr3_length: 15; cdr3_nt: TGTGCCAGCAGTGTGGGGGTCTGGACGAACACTGAAGCTTTCTTT; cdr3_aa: CASSVGVWTNTEAFF
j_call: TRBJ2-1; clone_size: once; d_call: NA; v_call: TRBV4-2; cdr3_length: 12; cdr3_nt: TGTGCCAGCAGCCAGGAAGGATGGGAGCAGTTCTTC; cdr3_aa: CASSQEGWEQFF
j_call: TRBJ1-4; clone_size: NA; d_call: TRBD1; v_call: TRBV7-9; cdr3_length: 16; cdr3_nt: TGTGCCAGCAGCCGGGACAGGGGGCGTTTGGGTGAAAAACTGTTTTTT; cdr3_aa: CASSRDRGRLGEKLFF
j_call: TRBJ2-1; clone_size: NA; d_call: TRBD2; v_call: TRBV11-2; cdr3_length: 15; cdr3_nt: TGTGCCAGCAGCTTAGCAGGTAGCGGGATGAGTGAGCAGTTCTTC; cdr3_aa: CASSLAGSGMSEQFF
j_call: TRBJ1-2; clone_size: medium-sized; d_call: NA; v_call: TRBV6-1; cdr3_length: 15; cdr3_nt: TGTGCCAGCAGTGAATCGGGCAGATTAGGTTTAGGCTACACCTTC; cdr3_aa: CASSESGRLGLGYTF
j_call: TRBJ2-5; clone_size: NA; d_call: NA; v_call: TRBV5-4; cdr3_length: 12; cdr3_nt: TGTGCCAGCAGCTTGGTATTGGGGACCCAGTACTTC; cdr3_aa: CASSLVLGTQYF
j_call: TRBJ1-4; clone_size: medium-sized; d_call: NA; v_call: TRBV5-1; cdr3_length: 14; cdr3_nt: TGCGCCAGCAGCTTGGCTGTGGACGCTGAAAAACTGTTTTTT; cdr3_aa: CASSLAVDAEKLFF
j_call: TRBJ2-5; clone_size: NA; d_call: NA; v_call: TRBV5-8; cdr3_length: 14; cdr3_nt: TGTGCCAGCAGCACGCGGCAGGGTTCAGAGACCCAGTACTTC; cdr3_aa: CASSTRQGSETQYF
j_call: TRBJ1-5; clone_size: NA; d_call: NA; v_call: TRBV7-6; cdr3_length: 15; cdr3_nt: TGTGCCAGCAGCTTAGCTTCCCAGAGCAATCAGCCCCAGCATTTT; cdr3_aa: CASSLASQSNQPQHF
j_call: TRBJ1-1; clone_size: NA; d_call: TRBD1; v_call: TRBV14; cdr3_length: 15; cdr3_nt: TGTGCCAGCAGCCGGTCGACAGGGACGAACACTGAAGCTTTCTTT; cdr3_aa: CASSRSTGTNTEAFF
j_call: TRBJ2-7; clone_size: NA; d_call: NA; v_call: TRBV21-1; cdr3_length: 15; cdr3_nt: TGTGCCAGCAGCCCCCCGGGACAGGGTGGGGGTGAGCAGTACTTC; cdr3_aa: CASSPPGQGGGEQYF
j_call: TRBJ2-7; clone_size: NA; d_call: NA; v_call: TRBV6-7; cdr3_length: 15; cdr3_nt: TGTGCCAGCAGTTACGTGGCGGGGGCCTCCTACGAGCAGTACTTC; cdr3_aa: CASSYVAGASYEQYF
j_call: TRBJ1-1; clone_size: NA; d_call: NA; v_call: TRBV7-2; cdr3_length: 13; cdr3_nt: TGTGCCAGCAGCCCCACAGGCCCCACTGAAGCTTTCTTT; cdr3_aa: CASSPTGPTEAFF
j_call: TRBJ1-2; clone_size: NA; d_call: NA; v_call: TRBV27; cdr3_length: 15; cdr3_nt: TGTGCCAGCAGTTTATCGGGGACGGTCGGCTATGGCTACACCTTC; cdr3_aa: CASSLSGTVGYGYTF
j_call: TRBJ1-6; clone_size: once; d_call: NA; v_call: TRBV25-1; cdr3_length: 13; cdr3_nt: TGTGCCAGCAGTGACAGGGCAGATTCACCCCTCCACTTT; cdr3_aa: CASSDRADSPLHF
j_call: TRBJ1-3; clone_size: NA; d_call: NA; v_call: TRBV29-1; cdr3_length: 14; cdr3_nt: TGCAGCGTTGCCACCCCGATCTCTGGAAACACCATATATTTT; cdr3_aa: CSVATPISGNTIYF
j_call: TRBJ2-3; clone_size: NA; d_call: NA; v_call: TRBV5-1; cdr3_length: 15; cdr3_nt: TGCGCCAGCAGCTTGTCTGGGGTATCGACAGATACGCAGTATTTT; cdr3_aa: CASSLSGVSTDTQYF
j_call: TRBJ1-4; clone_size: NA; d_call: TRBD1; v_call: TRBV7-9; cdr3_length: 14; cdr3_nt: TGTGCCAGCAGCTCGACAGGGGGCCTAGAAAAACTGTTTTTT; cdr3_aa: CASSSTGGLEKLFF
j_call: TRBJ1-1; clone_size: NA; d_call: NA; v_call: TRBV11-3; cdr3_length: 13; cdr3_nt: TGTGCCAGCAGAAGGGACACTCACACTGAAGCTTTCTTT; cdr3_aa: CASRRDTHTEAFF
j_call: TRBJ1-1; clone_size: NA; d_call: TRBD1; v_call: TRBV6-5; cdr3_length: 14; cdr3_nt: TGTGCCAGCAGTCAGGGACAGGGGAACACTGAAGCTTTCTTT; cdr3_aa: CASSQGQGNTEAFF
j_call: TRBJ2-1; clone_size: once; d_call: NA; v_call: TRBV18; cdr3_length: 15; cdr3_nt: TGTGCCAGCTCAAAGACAGAGAAAACCTACAATGAGCAGTTCTTC; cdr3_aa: CASSKTEKTYNEQFF
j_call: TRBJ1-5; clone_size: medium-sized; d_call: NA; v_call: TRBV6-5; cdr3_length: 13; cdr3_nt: TGTGCCAGCAGTTACTCGGGGGATCAGCCCCAGCATTTT; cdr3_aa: CASSYSGDQPQHF
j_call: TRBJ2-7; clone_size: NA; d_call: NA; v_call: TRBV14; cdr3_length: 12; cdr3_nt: TGTGCCAGCAGCCAAGCAGGGTACGAGCAGTACTTC; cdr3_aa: CASSQAGYEQYF
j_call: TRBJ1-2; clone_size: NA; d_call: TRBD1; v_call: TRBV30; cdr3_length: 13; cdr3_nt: TGTGCCTGGGCGGACAGGGGGGACTATGGCTACACCTTC; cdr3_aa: CAWADRGDYGYTF
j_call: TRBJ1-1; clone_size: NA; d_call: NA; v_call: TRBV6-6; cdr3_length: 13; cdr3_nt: TGTGCCAGCAGCCCCACAGCGAACACTGAAGCTTTCTTT; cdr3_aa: CASSPTANTEAFF
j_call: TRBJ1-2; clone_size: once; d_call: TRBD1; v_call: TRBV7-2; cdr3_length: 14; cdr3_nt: TGTGCCAGCAGCTCGGGACAGGGGGTTCATGGCTACACCTTC; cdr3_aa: CASSSGQGVHGYTF
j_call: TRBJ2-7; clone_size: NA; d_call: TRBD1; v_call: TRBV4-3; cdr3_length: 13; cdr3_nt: TGCGCCAGCAGCCAAGATAGGGGGCTCGAGCAGTACTTC; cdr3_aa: CASSQDRGLEQYF